A selection of T cell receptor beta chains follows, all from one sample in a study of shared clonotypes between healthy human individuals. Sequencing was performed with immunoSEQ multiplex PCR; in TCRdb, only in-frame clones are kept and a portion is missing. The sample lists some 2 million clones; just under 95% were seen once. Sequencing was done on a sample of naive CD8+ T cells sorted from blood. Receptors originate from a young man in good health. Each CDR3 is given with its conserved first and last residue. The order of the fields is clone size, V gene, CDR3 protein. Some rows have no size entry. The others give once, few or many, or a class for an expanded clone.

.	TRBV10-1	CASSESQGRFAGELFF
.	TRBV27	CASSNSLYNSPLHF
.	TRBV5-6	CASSLVYLSTNTGELFF
.	TRBV10-3	CAISDSGDYGYTF
once	TRBV7-9	CASSSGGDSYEQYF
.	TRBV11-2	CASSDKQGGYEQYF
few	TRBV7-9	CASSLVAGGDSPLHF
.	TRBV10-3	CAITATSGEYNEQFF
.	TRBV5-1	CASSELAGSGTGELFF
.	TRBV2	CASSPGLALYNEQFF
.	TRBV9	CASSVDVADGTIYF
.	TRBV5-6	CASSWTENTEAFF
.	TRBV28	CASNLGAQAEQYF
once	TRBV28	CASSTDRGRVVANEKLFF
.	TRBV29-1	CSVVDETQYF
.	TRBV11-3	CASSSREGGNEQFF
.	TRBV14	CASSWTGIEQYF
.	TRBV28	CASKETGGGYEQYF
.	TRBV4-3	CASSPIAGANQPQHF
.	TRBV6-5	CASSYSGNSPLHF
.	TRBV5-6	CASSVGLFSEQFF
.	TRBV30	CAWSPSVTNEKLFF
.	TRBV4-1	CASSQVASEQDTQYF
.	TRBV27	CASSLASGIRDEQFF
.	TRBV5-4	CASSPTGEGYNEQFF
.	TRBV19	CASSIGWSSGVFAQPQHF
.	TRBV30	CAWSGGSPLHF
.	TRBV11-2	CASSLDPTSGREYNEQFF
.	TRBV7-9	CASSKSGTGSYNEQFF
.	TRBV9	CASSAFRSSYEQYF
.	TRBV19	CASSAQTNYEQFF
.	TRBV28	CASSSSVRGTYEQYF
.	TRBV27	CASSLGAHQPQHF
.	TRBV7-9	CASSLDSQGVYEQYF
.	TRBV29-1	CSAEDYTPANYGYTF
.	TRBV30	CAWSVFIGELFF
.	TRBV9	CASSAEGGSGGGGELFF
.	TRBV7-9	CASGPGQNYEQYF
.	TRBV28	CASSWGQGPLEQYF